This passage covers 6 T cell receptor beta chains from one sample sequenced in a study of T cell repertoires in cytomegalovirus infection. Using its own MiXCR run on the reads, TCRdb lists one record per CDR3 protein. The data show over 250,000 distinct CDR3 sequences, with 20% to 25% seen just once and approximately 19% held by the top ten. No antigen has been assigned to these receptors. This sample comprised cultured PBMCs, obtained from culture after CMV antigen stimulation. The receptor set was obtained from a human donor in good health (CMV status not recorded). Some clones in this sample may be carry-over from other donors' samples.

V gene TRBV7-2 combines with J gene TRBJ2-3; 12 bases match TRBD2. Losses at the gene ends were 2 bases for V and 0 bases for J; bases not matched to a gene: 3. Germline V gene lookup returns CDR1 SGHTA and CDR2 FQGNSA. The CDR3 loop spans 17 amino acids. The CDR3 DNA sequence: TGTGCCAGCAGCTTACTCGGGACTAGCGGGAGCACAGATACGCAGTATTTT. It specifies CASSLLGTSGSTDTQYF. The whole variable domain, filled in from reference TRBV7-2 and TRBJ2-3, reads GAGVSQSPSNKVTEKGKDVELRCDPISGHTALYWYRQSLGQGLEFLIYFQGNSAPDKSGLPSDRFSAERTGGSVSTLTIQRTQQEDSAVYLCASSLLGTSGSTDTQYFGPGTRLTVL.

This clonotype has only a few counts. V and J are TRBV28 and TRBJ1-1, with D hard to call. This CDR3 is built from 15 residues. CDR1 and CDR2 from the germline V gene are MDHEN and SYDVKM. Trimming shortened V by 3 bases and J by 1 base, and 12 bases separated the two germline ends. The chain's CDR3 is CASSFSAAGNTEAFF. The CDR3, as DNA: TGTGCCAGCAGTTTCAGCGCTGCAGGGAACACTGAAGCTTTCTTT.

The chain couples TRBV10-3 to TRBJ1-1, with D possibly matching TRBD1 (5 bases). The CDR3 spans 16 residues. V was shortened by 0 bases and J by 4 bases, with 15 bases between the two germline ends. CDR1 ENHRY and CDR2 SYGVKD come from the germline V gene. The CDR3 DNA sequence: TGTGCCATCAGTGAGTCGACGGGGGGTCGCTCCACTGAAGCTTTCTTT. Protein: CAISESTGGRSTEAFF.

This clonotype was detected only a few times. V and J are TRBV11-1 and TRBJ2-1, with D uncertain. Germline CDR1 is SGHAT and CDR2 is FQDESV (reference sequence). Trimming left V 4 bases short and J 9 bases short, with 10 bases between. The CDR3 runs to 12 residues. DNA for the CDR3: TGTGCCAGCAGCTCCCCGACGGGTGAGCAGTTCTTC. This translates into CASSSPTGEQFF.

Only a few counts were recorded for this clonotype. This chain joins TRBV3-1 and TRBJ1-5; D not resolved. Trimming cost V 1 base and J 6 bases, with 10 bases left between them. The CDR3 runs to 14 residues. Germline V lookup: CDR1 LGHDT, CDR2 YNNKEL (reference sequence). The chain's CDR3 is CASSQASMGQPQHF. The CDR3 bases are TGTGCCAGCAGCCAAGCCAGTATGGGTCAGCCCCAGCATTTT.

This clonotype was detected only a few times. The CDR3 DNA follows: TGTGCCAGCAGCTCGGACAGCTATCAGCCCCAGCATTTT. Translating gives CASSSDSYQPQHF. The V and J genes are TRBV7-2 and TRBJ1-5, with D tentatively TRBD1 (6 bases). The length of the CDR3 is 13 residues. Germline lookup yields CDR1 SGHTA and CDR2 FQGNSA. V was clipped by 4 bases and J by 5 bases, with 9 bases between them.